Following are 19 T cell receptor beta chains from one sample sequenced in a study of T cells in Graves' hyperthyroidism and ophthalmopathy. Authors of the study amplified TCR beta CDR3 regions from RNA transcripts. First-round RT-PCR with HTBI primers amplified the TCR CDR3 region. One entry per CDR3 protein, called by TCRdb with MiXCR from the multiplex PCR reads. In the table there are 200,000 to 250,000 distinct CDR3 sequences, about 16% of which are singletons. Material for sequencing was blood. Receptors originate from a man aged 35-49 years with Graves' hyperthyroidism.

The chain uses TRBV6-2 or TRBV6-3 and TRBJ2-7; 9 nucleotides line up with TRBD1. CDR3 size: 14 residues. V trimming: 6 bases; J trimming: 4 bases; junction bases outside the gene matches: 7. The germline V gene has CDR1 MNHEY and CDR2 SVGEGT. The CDR3 DNA is TGTGCCAGCAGCAGACGAGGACAGGGGTACGAGCAGTACTTC. As protein: CASSRRGQGYEQYF.

This clonotype was detected a few times. The gene calls are TRBV29-1 and TRBJ2-2; possibly TRBD1 or TRBD2 for D (5 bases each). The CDR3 spans 14 residues. V shed 8 bases and J shed 7 bases, with 20 bases lying between them. Germline V gene sequence: CDR1 SQVTM, CDR2 ANQGSEA. CDR3 nucleotides: TGCAGCACTCCCGGGACCGACCTTGACGGGGAGCTGTTTTTT. Residues: CSTPGTDLDGELFF.

This clonotype has ten or more counts. The chain links TRBV9 to TRBJ2-2, with D tentatively TRBD2 (5 bases). Germline loops: CDR1 SGDLS, CDR2 YYNGEE. V lost 4 bases and J lost 4, with 8 bases in between. The CDR3 contains 13 residues. Here the CDR3 reads CASSIGGTGELFF. CDR3 DNA sequence: TGTGCCAGCAGCATAGGAGGCACCGGGGAGCTGTTTTTT.

This clonotype was counted ten times or more. The chain recombines TRBV20-1 with TRBJ2-1, with 10 bases matching TRBD2. Germline-derived CDR1 and CDR2 are DFQATT and SNEGSKA (reference sequence). The CDR3 is 17 residues long. V trimming: 1 base; J trimming: 7 bases; junction bases outside the gene matches: 13. The CDR3 DNA is TGCAGTGCTAGAGGTCGTGAGCGGGGGGGCATTAGTAATGAGCAGTTCTTC. This sequence encodes CSARGRERGGISNEQFF.

In regard to this clonotype: This may be a read error: a much more frequent sequence differs by one nucleotide. The chain carries TRBV28 and TRBJ1-1, with D unresolved. CDR1 is MDHEN, CDR2 SYDVKM, per germline. CDR3 length: 13 residues. CDR3 amino acids: CAGSTQQMTEAFF. CDR3 in DNA: TGTGCCGGCAGTACCCAACAGATGACTGAAGCTTTCTTT.

This clonotype was recorded at least ten times. One end of the junction fails to match germline, which may point to a read error. J is TRBJ1-5 and V is TRBV20-1; unclear D gene. This CDR3 is built from 14 residues. The germline CDR1 and CDR2 sequences are DFQATT and SNEGSKA (reference sequence). The CDR3 loop reads CSAREGGSSQPQHF. The DNA of the CDR3 is TGCAGTGCTAGAGAGGGAGGGAGCAGTCAGCCCCAGCATTTT.

This clonotype has a count of ten or more. The gene calls are TRBV10-3 and TRBJ1-2, with D uncertain. This CDR3 has 11 amino acids. Germline V lookup: CDR1 ENHRY, CDR2 SYGVKD. The germline V and J ends were trimmed by 4 bases and 8 bases, with 8 bases remaining between them. CDR3 bases: TGTGCCATCAGTGGAACCAGGGGCTACACCTTC. Encoded protein: CAISGTRGYTF.

This clonotype has at least ten counts. The V and J genes are TRBV11-1 and TRBJ2-2; 8 bases line up with TRBD2. The CDR3 has 15 residues. Germline V CDR1 and CDR2: SGHAT, FQDESV (reference sequence). V shed 10 bases, J shed 5 bases, and the junction held 12 bases outside the gene matches. The CDR3 here is CANRGGWVKTGELFF. In DNA, the CDR3 is TGTGCCAACCGGGGGGGTTGGGTGAAGACCGGGGAGCTGTTTTTT.

Only a few counts were recorded for this clonotype. This chain connects TRBV30 to TRBJ2-4; 7 bases are shared with TRBD2. The length of the CDR3 is 12 residues. Germline V gene lookup returns CDR1 GTSNPN and CDR2 SVGIG (reference sequence). V shed 8 bases and J 7 bases; nucleotides not matched to a gene: 8. The CDR3 bases are TGTGCCCGGGGGGAGGGCAACAACATTCAGTACTTC. Encoded protein: CARGEGNNIQYF.

This clonotype was picked up many times. The chain links TRBV7-2 to TRBJ2-1; unclear D gene. The length of the CDR3 is 15 residues. CDR1 is SGHTA and CDR2 is FQGNSA in the germline V gene. The V gene lost 7 bases and the J gene lost 0 bases, with 13 bases spanning the gap. The CDR3: CASTQAGRSYNEQFF. The CDR3 DNA reads as TGTGCCAGCACCCAAGCAGGCCGCTCCTACAATGAGCAGTTCTTC.

This clonotype was seen many times. The chain uses TRBV7-9 and TRBJ2-3; 11 bases are shared with TRBD2. The V and J ends lost 1 base and 3 bases, in that order; junction bases with no gene match: 6. The CDR3 is 17 amino acids. Germline-derived CDR1 and CDR2 are SEHNR and FQNEAQ (reference sequence). This CDR3 reads CASSLDLSGGATDTQYF. DNA of the CDR3: TGTGCCAGCAGCTTAGATCTTAGCGGGGGGGCAACAGATACGCAGTATTTT.

Ten or more counts support this clonotype. V and J are TRBV30 and TRBJ2-5, with D perhaps assigned TRBD1 or TRBD2 (5 bases each). Germline V gene data show CDR1 as GTSNPN and CDR2 as SVGIG (reference sequence). The CDR3 spans 13 residues. Trimming took 5 bases from V and 3 from J, leaving 13 bases between them. The CDR3 sequence is CAWGEQGEETQYF. The DNA of the CDR3 is TGTGCCTGGGGCGAGCAGGGAGAAGAGACCCAGTACTTC.

This clonotype was detected only a few times. V and J are TRBV5-6 and TRBJ2-7; no reliable D call. Germline-derived CDR1 and CDR2 are SGHDT and YYEEEE. V lost 0 bases to trimming and J lost 5 bases, with 9 bases between them. The CDR3 is 13 residues long. CDR3 in amino acids: CASSLGTVDEQYF. For the CDR3, the DNA is TGTGCCAGCAGCTTGGGCACGGTCGACGAGCAGTACTTC.

The CDR3: CASSYVPGLVYEQYF. CDR3 DNA: TGTGCCAGCAGTTACGTCCCGGGACTAGTCTACGAGCAGTACTTC. The chain joins TRBV6-2 or TRBV6-3 to TRBJ2-7, with 8 bases lining up with TRBD2. CDR1 and CDR2 (germline): MNHEY, SVGEGT. J lost 3 bases, V lost 2 bases, and 6 bases had no gene match. The CDR3 is 15 residues long.

This clonotype has only one observation. The chain recombines TRBV7-9 with TRBJ2-7, with 7 positions matching TRBD1. With 5 bases clipped from V and 2 bases from J, the junction kept 9 bases outside the gene matches. In germline, CDR1 is SEHNR, CDR2 FQNEAQ (reference sequence). The CDR3 is 15 residues long. This CDR3 is CASSPAGTEPYEQYF. The DNA for the CDR3 is TGTGCCAGCAGCCCGGCCGGGACAGAACCCTACGAGCAGTACTTC.

In this sample, this clonotype turned up a few times. The J gene is TRBJ2-3, the V gene TRBV14; D not resolved. The CDR3 runs to 15 residues. Germline V gives CDR1 SGHDN, CDR2 FVKESK. The V end lost 0 bases, the J end lost 2 bases, and 9 bases lay between the germline ends. The CDR3 region is CASSQDQSPTDTQYF. CDR3 sequence (DNA): TGTGCCAGCAGCCAAGATCAGAGCCCCACAGATACGCAGTATTTT.

This clonotype was counted ten times or more. V is TRBV5-1 and J is TRBJ1-2, with 8 positions matching TRBD1. The V and J ends lost 0 bases and 6 bases, in that order; junction bases with no gene match: 4. This CDR3 spans 14 amino acids. In germline, CDR1 is SGHRS, CDR2 YFSETQ. In nucleotides, the CDR3 is TGCGCCAGCAGCTTGGAACAGGGGGTGGATGGCTACACCTTC. Amino acids: CASSLEQGVDGYTF.

The chain combines TRBV13 with TRBJ1-3; maybe TRBD1 (6 bases). This CDR3 comprises 16 residues. Germline values: CDR1 PRHDT, CDR2 FYEKMQ (reference sequence). V was cut by 4 bases and J by 2 bases, with 15 bases left in between. CDR3 DNA sequence: TGTGCCAGCAGCTCTCCCCGGACAGTAGCTGGAAACACCATATATTTT. Protein sequence: CASSSPRTVAGNTIYF.

This clonotype has ten or more counts. This chain connects TRBV7-9 to TRBJ2-1, with 10 bases lining up with TRBD1. Germline CDR1 SEHNR, CDR2 FQNEAQ (reference sequence). The ends lost 10 bases at V and 4 bases at J; junction bases unmatched: 16. The CDR3 covers 17 residues. The CDR3 here is CAIIRLAEGQGYNEQFF. CDR3 in DNA: TGTGCCATCATACGATTGGCGGAGGGACAGGGGTACAATGAGCAGTTCTTC. The whole variable domain, remainder taken from reference TRBV7-9 and TRBJ2-1, is DTGVSQNPRHKITKRGQNVTFRCDPISEHNRLYWYRQTLGQGPEFLTYFQNEAQLEKSRLLSDRFSAERPKGSFSTLEIQRTEQGDSAMYLCAIIRLAEGQGYNEQFFGPGTRLTVL.